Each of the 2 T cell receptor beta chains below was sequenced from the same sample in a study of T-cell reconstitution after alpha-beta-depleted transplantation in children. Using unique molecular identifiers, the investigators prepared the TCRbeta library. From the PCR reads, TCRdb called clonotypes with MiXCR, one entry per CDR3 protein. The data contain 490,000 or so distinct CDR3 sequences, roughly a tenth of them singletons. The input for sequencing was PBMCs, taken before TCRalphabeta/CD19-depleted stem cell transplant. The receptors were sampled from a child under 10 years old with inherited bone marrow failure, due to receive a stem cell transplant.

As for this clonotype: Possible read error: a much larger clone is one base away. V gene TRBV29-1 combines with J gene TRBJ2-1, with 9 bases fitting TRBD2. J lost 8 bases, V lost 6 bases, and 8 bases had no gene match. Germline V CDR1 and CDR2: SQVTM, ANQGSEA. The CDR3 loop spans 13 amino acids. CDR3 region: CSVGPSGNYEQFF. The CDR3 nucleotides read TGCAGCGTCGGGCCTAGCGGGAACTATGAGCAGTTCTTC.

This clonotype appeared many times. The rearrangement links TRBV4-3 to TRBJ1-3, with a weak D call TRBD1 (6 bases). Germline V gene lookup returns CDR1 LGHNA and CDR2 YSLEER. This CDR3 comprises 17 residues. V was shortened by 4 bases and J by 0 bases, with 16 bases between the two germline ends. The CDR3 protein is CASSLVAQGISGNTIYF. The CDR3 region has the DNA TGCGCCAGCAGCCTCGTCGCTCAGGGGATCTCTGGAAACACCATATATTTT.